The T cell receptor beta chain described here comes from a study of T cells expressing NK-cell markers. TCRdb reprocessed the 5' RACE reads; each CDR3 protein has one entry and no DNA is given. The specimen's table records a few hundred thousand distinct CDR3 sequences. The CDR3 totals 15 residues. Per germline, CDR1 LGHDT and CDR2 YNNKEL (reference sequence). On this clonotype itself: Its antigen is unidentified.

General study findings and limits: In more than 5 donors, dominant CD3+CD56+NKG2C+ clones formed 1.0-7.0% of CD8+ cells.

Sequences were obtained from blood T cells: a sorted CD56 or NKG2C T cell subset, CD4+ or CD8+ T cells, or bulk PBMC T cells (not recorded which). V and J are TRBV3-1 and TRBJ2-7; the D call from TCRdb, TRBD1, cannot be confirmed without DNA. The sequence was collected from a man between 18 and 69 years old in good health. The CDR3 here is CASSRLTGGPYEQYF.